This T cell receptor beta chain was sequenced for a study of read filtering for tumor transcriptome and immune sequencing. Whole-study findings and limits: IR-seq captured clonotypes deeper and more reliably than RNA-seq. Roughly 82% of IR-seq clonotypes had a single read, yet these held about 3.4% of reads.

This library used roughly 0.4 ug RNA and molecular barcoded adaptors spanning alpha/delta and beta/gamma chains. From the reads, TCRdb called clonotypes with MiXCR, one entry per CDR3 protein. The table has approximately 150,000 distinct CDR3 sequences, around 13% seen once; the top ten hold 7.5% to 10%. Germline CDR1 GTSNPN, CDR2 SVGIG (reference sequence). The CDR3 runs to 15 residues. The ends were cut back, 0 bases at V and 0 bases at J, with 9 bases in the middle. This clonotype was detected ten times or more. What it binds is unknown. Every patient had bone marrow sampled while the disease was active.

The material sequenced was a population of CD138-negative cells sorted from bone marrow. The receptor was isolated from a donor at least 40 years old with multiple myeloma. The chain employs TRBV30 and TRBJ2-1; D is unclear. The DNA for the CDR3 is TGTGCCTGGAGTGTAATTTGGGGCTCCTACAATGAGCAGTTCTTC. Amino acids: CAWSVIWGSYNEQFF.